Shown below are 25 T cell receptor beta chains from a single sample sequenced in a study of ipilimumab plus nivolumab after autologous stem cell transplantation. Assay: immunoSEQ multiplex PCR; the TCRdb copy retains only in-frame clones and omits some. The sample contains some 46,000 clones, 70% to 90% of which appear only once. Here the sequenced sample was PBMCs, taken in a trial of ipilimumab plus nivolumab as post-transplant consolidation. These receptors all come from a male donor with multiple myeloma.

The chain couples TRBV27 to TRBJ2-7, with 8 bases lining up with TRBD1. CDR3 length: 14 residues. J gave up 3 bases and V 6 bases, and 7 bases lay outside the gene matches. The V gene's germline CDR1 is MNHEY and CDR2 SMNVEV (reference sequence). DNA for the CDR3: TGTGCCAGCAGACCTCCAGGACAGGGCTACGAGCAGTACTTC. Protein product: CASRPPGQGYEQYF.

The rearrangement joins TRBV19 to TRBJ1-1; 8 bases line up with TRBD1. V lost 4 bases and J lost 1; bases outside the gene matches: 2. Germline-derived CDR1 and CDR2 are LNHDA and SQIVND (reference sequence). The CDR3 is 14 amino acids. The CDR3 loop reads CASSSGTGNTEAFF. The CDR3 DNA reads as TGTGCCAGTAGTAGCGGGACAGGGAACACTGAAGCTTTCTTT.

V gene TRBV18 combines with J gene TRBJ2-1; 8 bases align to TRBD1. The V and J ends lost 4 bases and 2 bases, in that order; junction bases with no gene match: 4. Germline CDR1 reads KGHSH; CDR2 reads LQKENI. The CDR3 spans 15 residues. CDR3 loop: CASSLGQGPYNEQFF. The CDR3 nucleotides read TGTGCCAGCTCACTCGGACAGGGACCCTACAATGAGCAGTTCTTC.

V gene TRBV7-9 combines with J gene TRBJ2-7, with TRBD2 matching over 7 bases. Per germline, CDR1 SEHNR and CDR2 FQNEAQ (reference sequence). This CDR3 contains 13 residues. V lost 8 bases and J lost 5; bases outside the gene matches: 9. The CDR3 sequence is CASSPSGGDEQYF. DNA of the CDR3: TGTGCCAGCTCCCCTAGCGGAGGTGACGAGCAGTACTTC.

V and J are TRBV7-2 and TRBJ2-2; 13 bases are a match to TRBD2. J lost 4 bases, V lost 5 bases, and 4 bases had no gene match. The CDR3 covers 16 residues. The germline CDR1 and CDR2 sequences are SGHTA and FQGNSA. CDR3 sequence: CASSPGLAGATGELFF. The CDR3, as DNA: TGTGCCAGCAGCCCCGGACTAGCGGGAGCCACCGGGGAGCTGTTTTTT.

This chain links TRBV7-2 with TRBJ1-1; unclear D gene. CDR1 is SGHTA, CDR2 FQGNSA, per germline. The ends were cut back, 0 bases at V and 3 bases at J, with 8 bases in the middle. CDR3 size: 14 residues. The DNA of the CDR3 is TGTGCCAGCAGCTTAGCGCAAAGGGACACTGAAGCTTTCTTT. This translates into CASSLAQRDTEAFF.

CDR3 nucleotides: TGTGCCAGCAGCCCCCAGGGGAGAGAGGCTGGAAACACCATATATTTT. It yields the protein CASSPQGREAGNTIYF. This chain links TRBV9 with TRBJ1-3, with a possible D match to TRBD1 (6 bases). Germline V CDR1 and CDR2: SGDLS, YYNGEE. V lost 4 bases to trimming and J lost 2 bases, with 16 bases between them. The CDR3 contains 16 residues.

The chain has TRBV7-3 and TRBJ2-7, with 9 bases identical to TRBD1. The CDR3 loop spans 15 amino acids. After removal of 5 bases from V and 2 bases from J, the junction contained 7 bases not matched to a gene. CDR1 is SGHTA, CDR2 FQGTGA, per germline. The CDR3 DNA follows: TGTGCCAGCAGCCCCGGGACAGGGATCACCTACGAGCAGTACTTC. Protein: CASSPGTGITYEQYF. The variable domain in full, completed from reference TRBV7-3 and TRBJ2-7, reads GAGVSQTPSNKVTEKGKYVELRCDPISGHTALYWYRQSLGQGPEFLIYFQGTGAADDSGLPNDRFFAVRPEGSVSTLKIQRTERGDSAVYLCASSPGTGITYEQYFGPGTRLTVT.

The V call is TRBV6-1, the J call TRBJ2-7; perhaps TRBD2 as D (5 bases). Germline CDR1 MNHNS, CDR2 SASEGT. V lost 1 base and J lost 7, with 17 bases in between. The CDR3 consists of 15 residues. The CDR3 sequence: CASSEGVKRLREQYF. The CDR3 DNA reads TGTGCCAGCAGTGAAGGGGTCAAGCGGCTAAGAGAGCAGTACTTC.

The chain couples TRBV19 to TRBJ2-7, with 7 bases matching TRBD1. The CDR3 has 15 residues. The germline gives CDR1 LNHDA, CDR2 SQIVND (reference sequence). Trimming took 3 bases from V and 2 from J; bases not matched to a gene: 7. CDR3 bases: TGTGCCAGTAGTATTAAGACAGGGCTAGCCTACGAGCAGTACTTC. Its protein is CASSIKTGLAYEQYF.

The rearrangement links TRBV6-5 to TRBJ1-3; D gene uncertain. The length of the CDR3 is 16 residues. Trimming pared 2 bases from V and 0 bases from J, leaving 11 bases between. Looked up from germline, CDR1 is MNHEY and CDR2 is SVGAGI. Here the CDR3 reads CASSYLGPTSGNTIYF. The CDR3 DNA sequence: TGTGCCAGCAGTTACCTTGGACCGACCTCTGGAAACACCATATATTTT.

CDR3 DNA: TGTGCCAGCTCACAAGAGACAGGGGCGTTACAGGGAGCTTTCTTT. Amino acid sequence: CASSQETGALQGAFF. The chain employs TRBV18 and TRBJ1-1, with TRBD1 identical over 8 bases. Trimming at V came to 4 bases and at J to 10 bases, leaving 14 bases not matched to a gene. Germline CDR1 KGHSH, CDR2 LQKENI. This CDR3 is 15 amino acids long.

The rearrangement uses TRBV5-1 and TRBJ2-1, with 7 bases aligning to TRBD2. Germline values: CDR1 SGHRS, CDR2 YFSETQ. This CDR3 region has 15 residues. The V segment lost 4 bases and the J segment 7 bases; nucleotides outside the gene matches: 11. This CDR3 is CASSPSLGGLNEQFF. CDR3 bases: TGCGCCAGCAGCCCCAGTTTGGGGGGGTTGAATGAGCAGTTCTTC.

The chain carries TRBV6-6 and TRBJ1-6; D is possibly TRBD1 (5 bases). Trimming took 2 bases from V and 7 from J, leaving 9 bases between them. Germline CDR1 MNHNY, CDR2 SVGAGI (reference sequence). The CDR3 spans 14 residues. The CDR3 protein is CASSYVYRNSPLHF. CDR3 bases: TGTGCCAGCAGTTACGTATACAGGAATTCACCCCTCCACTTT.

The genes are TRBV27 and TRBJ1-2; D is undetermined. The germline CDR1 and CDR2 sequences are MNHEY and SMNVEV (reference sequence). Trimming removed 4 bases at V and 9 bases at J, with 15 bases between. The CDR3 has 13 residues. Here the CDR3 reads CASSYDGRYSYTF. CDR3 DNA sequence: TGTGCCAGCAGTTACGACGGACGGTATAGCTACACCTTC.

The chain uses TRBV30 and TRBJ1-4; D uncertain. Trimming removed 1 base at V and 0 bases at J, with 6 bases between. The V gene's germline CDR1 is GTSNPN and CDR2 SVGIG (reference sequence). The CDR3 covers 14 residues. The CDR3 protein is CAWSAGTTNEKLFF. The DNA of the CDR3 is TGTGCCTGGAGTGCGGGGACAACTAATGAAAAACTGTTTTTT.

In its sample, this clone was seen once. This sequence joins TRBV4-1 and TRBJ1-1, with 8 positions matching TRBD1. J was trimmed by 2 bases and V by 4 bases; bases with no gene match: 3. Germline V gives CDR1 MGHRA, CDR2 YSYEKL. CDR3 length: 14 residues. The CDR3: CASSRQGLNTEAFF. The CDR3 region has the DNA TGCGCCAGCAGCCGACAGGGGCTAAACACTGAAGCTTTCTTT.

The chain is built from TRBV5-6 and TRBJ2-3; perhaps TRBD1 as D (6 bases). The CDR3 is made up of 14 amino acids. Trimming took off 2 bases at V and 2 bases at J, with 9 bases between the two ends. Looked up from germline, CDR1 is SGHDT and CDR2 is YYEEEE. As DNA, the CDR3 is TGTGCCAGCAGCTTTGGACAGTTCACAGATACGCAGTATTTT. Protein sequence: CASSFGQFTDTQYF.

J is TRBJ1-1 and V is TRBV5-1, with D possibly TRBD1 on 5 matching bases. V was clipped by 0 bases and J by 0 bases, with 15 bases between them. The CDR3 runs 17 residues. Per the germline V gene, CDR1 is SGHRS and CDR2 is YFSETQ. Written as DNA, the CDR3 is TGCGCCAGCAGCTTGGGGGGGTTGGAACTACTGAACACTGAAGCTTTCTTT. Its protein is CASSLGGLELLNTEAFF. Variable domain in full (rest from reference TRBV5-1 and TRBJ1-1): KAGVTQTPRYLIKTRGQQVTLSCSPISGHRSVSWYQQTPGQGLQFLFEYFSETQRNKGNFPGRFSGRQFSNSRSEMNVSTLELGDSALYLCASSLGGLELLNTEAFFGQGTRLTVV.

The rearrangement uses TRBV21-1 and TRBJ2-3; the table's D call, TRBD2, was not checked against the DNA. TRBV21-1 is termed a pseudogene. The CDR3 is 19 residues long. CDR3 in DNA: TGTGCCAGCAGCAAAGTCTCCCCTAGCGGGAGAATGAGTTCAGATACGCAGTATTTT. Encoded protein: CASSKVSPSGRMSSDTQYF.

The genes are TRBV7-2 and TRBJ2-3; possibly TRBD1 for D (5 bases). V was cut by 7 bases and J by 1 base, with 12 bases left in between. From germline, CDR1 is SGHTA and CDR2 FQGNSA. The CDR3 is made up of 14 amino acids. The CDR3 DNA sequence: TGTGCCAGCACCAAGGACACAGGCACAGATACGCAGTATTTT. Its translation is CASTKDTGTDTQYF.

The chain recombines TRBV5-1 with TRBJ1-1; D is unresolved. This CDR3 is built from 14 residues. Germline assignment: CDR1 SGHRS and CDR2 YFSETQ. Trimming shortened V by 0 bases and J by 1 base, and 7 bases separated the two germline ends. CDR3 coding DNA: TGCGCCAGCAGCTTGGGGATGGGGAACACTGAAGCTTTCTTT. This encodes CASSLGMGNTEAFF.

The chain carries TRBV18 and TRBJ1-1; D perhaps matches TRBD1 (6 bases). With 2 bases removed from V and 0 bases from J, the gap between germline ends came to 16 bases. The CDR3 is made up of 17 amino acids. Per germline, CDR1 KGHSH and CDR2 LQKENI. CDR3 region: CASSPNRDGVVNTEAFF. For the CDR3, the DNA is TGTGCCAGCTCACCAAACAGGGACGGGGTCGTGAACACTGAAGCTTTCTTT.

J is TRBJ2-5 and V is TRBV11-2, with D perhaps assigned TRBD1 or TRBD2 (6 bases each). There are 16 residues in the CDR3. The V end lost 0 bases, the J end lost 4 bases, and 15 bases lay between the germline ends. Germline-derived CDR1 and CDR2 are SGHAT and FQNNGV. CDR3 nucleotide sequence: TGTGCCAGCAGCTTAGAGGCCAGGGGAGGATCAGAGACCCAGTACTTC. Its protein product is CASSLEARGGSETQYF.

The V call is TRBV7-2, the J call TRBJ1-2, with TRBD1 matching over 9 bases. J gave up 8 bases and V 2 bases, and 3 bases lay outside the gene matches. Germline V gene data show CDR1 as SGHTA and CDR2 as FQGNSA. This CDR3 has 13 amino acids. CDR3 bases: TGTGCCAGCAGCTTAAGACAGGGGGACGGCTACACCTTC. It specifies CASSLRQGDGYTF.